This T cell receptor (beta chain) was sequenced during a study of regulatory T cells in long-lasting Graves disease. Regarding the study as a whole: Patients whose Graves' disease persisted exhibited lower TCR diversity than those newly diagnosed.

A remark on this clonotype: As yet, its antigen is unknown.

The time point: persistent/refractory GD, antithyroid drugs over 5 years with positive TRAb. Following extraction of RNA from PBMCs, that RNA was used to make the TCR library. With 2 bases removed from V and 6 bases from J, the gap between germline ends came to 11 bases. The CDR3 is 13 amino acids. CDR1 is MNHEY, CDR2 SVGAGI, per germline. In building TCR beta libraries, iRepertoire HTBI primers were used together with Arm-PCR of CDR3 regions. In TCRdb, the multiplex PCR reads were re-called with MiXCR into one record per CDR3 protein. The sample carries about 470,000 distinct CDR3 sequences, about 22% recorded once.

Sample: peripheral blood mononuclear cells (PBMCs), taken when the disease was refractory, from a patient treated with antithyroid drugs. The chain joins TRBV6-5 to TRBJ2-7; D is possibly TRBD1 (6 bases). This receptor was obtained from a female donor with Graves disease. In DNA, the CDR3 is TGTGCCAGCAGTTACCTTAGCAGGGGCGAGCAGTACTTC. Translating gives CASSYLSRGEQYF.